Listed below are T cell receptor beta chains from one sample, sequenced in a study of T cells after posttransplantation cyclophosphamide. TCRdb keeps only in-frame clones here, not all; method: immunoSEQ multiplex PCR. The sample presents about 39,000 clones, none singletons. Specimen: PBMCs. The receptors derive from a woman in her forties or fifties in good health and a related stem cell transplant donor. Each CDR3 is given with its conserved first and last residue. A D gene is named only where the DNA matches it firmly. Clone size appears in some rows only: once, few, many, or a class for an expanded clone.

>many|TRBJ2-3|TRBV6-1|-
CASRWGLTDTQYF
TGTGCCAGCAGGTGGGGGCTCACAGATACGCAGTATTTT
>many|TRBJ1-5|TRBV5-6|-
CASSPSRWGNQPQHF
TGTGCCAGCAGCCCGTCCAGGTGGGGCAATCAGCCCCAGCATTTT
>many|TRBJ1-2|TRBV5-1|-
CASSSVGAGFNYGYTF
TGCGCCAGCAGCTCGGTAGGCGCAGGATTTAACTATGGCTACACCTTC
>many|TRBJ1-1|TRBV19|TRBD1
CASSTLGQGWIAGRSNTEAFF
TGTGCCAGTAGTACCCTTGGACAGGGATGGATCGCGGGCAGGTCGAACACTGAAGCTTTCTTT
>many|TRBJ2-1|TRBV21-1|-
CASSSGERYCPYNEQFF
TGTGCCAGCAGCTCCGGGGAGCGGTACTGCCCCTACAATGAGCAGTTCTTC
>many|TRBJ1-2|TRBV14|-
CASSHGVRIYGYTF
TGTGCCAGCAGCCACGGCGTCAGGATCTATGGCTACACCTTC
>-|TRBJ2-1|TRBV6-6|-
CASGGEDEQFF
TGTGCCAGCGGCGGGGAGGATGAGCAGTTCTTC
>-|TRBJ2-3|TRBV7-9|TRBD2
CASSSPGLAGGSTDTQYF
TGTGCCAGCAGCTCCCCGGGACTAGCGGGGGGGAGCACAGATACGCAGTATTTT
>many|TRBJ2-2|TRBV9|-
CASSPPIWSGTGELFF
TGTGCCAGCAGCCCCCCTATATGGTCGGGCACCGGGGAGCTGTTTTTT
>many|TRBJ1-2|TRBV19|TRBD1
CASSNGRGYGYTF
TGTGCCAGTAGTAATGGCAGGGGGTATGGCTACACCTTC
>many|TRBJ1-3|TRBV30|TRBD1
CALYMDRGRRNTIYF
TGTGCCTTGTACATGGACAGGGGGAGGAGGAACACCATATATTTT
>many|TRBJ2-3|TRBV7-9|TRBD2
CASSVWGGGGTDTQYF
TGTGCCAGCAGCGTCTGGGGGGGAGGAGGCACAGATACGCAGTATTTT
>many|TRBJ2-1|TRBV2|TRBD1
CASRQGPSANNEQFF
TGTGCCAGCAGACAGGGGCCCTCCGCCAACAATGAGCAGTTCTTC
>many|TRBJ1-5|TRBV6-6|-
CASGRQQSGNQPQHF
TGTGCCAGCGGACGACAGCAGTCGGGCAATCAGCCCCAGCATTTT
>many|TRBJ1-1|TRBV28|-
CASSSGAGGTEAFF
TGTGCCAGCAGTTCCGGGGCAGGAGGGACTGAAGCTTTCTTT
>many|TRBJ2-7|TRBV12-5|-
CASGNSYQSSYEQYF
TGTGCTAGTGGAAACTCCTACCAAAGCTCCTACGAGCAGTACTTC
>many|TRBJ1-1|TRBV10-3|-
CAISESFAQAFF
TGTGCCATCAGTGAGTCGTTCGCTCAGGCTTTCTTT
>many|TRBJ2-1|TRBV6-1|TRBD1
CASTRRTGEYNEQFF
TGTGCCAGCACCAGGAGGACAGGTGAATACAATGAGCAGTTCTTC
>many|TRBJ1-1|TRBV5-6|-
CASSLYSGLNTEAFF
TGTGCCAGCAGCTTGTATAGCGGTCTGAACACTGAAGCTTTCTTT
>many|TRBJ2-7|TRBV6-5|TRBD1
CASSYSDRGNNEQYF
TGTGCCAGCAGTTACTCGGACAGGGGGAACAACGAGCAGTACTTC
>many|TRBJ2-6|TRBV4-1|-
CASSQVERGSGANVLTF
TGCGCCAGCAGCCAAGTAGAGCGAGGCTCTGGGGCCAACGTCCTGACTTTC
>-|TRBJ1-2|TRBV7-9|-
CASSTWGGLNYGYTF
TGTGCCAGCAGCACGTGGGGGGGGCTTAACTATGGCTACACCTTC
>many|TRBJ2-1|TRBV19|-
CASSRESSYNEQFF
TGTGCCAGTAGCCGGGAGAGCTCCTACAATGAGCAGTTCTTC
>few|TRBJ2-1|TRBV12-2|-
CASRLDPGGNAYNEQFF
TGTGCAAGTCGCTTAGATCCGGGGGGGAATGCCTACAATGAGCAGTTCTTC
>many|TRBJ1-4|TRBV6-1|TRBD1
CASSGEGRGRLPNEKLFF
TGTGCCAGCAGTGGAGAGGGTAGGGGGCGCCTACCTAATGAAAAACTGTTTTTT
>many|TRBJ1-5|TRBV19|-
CASSIVGTTNQPQHF
TGTGCCAGTAGTATAGTTGGGACTACTAATCAGCCCCAGCATTTT
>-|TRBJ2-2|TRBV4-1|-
CASSKQGSDTGELFF
TGCGCCAGCAGCAAGCAGGGCTCGGACACCGGGGAGCTGTTTTTT
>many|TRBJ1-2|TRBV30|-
CAWSVAAWGYTF
TGTGCCTGGAGTGTAGCTGCGTGGGGCTACACCTTC
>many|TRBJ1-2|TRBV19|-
CASTDSLGGYTF
TGTGCCAGTACGGACAGCCTAGGGGGCTACACCTTC
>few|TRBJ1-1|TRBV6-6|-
CASSYSNIMNTEAFF
TGTGCCAGCAGTTACTCGAACATCATGAACACTGAAGCTTTCTTT
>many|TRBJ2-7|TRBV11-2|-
CASSLLPRVYEQYF
TGTGCCAGCAGCTTGCTTCCCAGGGTTTACGAGCAGTACTTC
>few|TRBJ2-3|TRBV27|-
CASSFKQGGGTQYF
TGTGCCAGCAGTTTTAAACAGGGGGGGGGTACGCAGTATTTT
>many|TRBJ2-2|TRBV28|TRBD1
CASLPRGRGELFF
TGTGCCAGCCTCCCCAGGGGGCGGGGGGAGCTGTTTTTT
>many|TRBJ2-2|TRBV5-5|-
CASSLGQDHTGELFF
TGTGCCAGCAGCTTGGGACAGGACCACACCGGGGAGCTGTTTTTT
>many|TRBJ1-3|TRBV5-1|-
CASSPDGVSGNTIYF
TGCGCCAGCAGCCCCGACGGAGTCTCTGGAAACACCATATATTTT
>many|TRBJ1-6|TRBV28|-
CASSSPAGGNSPLHF
TGTGCCAGCAGTTCCCCCGCGGGGGGGAATTCACCCCTCCACTTT
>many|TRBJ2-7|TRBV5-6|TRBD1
CASSSGTGNEQYF
TGTGCCAGCAGCTCCGGGACAGGGAACGAGCAGTACTTC
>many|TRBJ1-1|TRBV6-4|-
CASAKFGDTEAFF
TGTGCCAGCGCTAAATTCGGGGACACTGAAGCTTTCTTT
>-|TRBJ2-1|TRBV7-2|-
CASSLGAEGFKQFF
TGTGCCAGCAGCTTAGGTGCGGAGGGGTTTAAGCAGTTCTTC
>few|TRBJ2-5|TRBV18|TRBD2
CASSPPDEPKGGQYF
TGTGCCAGCTCACCACCGGACGAGCCCAAGGGAGGGCAGTACTTC
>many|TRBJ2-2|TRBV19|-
CASSPQGNTGELFF
TGTGCCAGTAGTCCACAGGGGAACACCGGGGAGCTGTTTTTT